A single sample gave rise to the 25 T cell receptor beta chains below, sequenced in a study of cytomegalovirus exposure and HLA in healthy donors. The study ran its PCR with 60 Vbeta and 13 Jbeta primers. Sequencing was performed with immunoSEQ multiplex PCR; in TCRdb, only in-frame clones are kept and a portion is missing. This repertoire includes approximately 140,000 clones. The sequencing sample was made of PBMCs. The receptors come from a woman aged 40 to 49 in good health and CMV-seronegative.

The chain uses TRBV6-1 and TRBJ2-1; 12 nucleotides align to TRBD2. V dropped 7 bases and J dropped 4; count of bases not matched to a gene: 5. The CDR3 has 15 amino acids. Germline V CDR1 and CDR2: MNHNS, SASEGT. The CDR3: CASTPGTSGYNEQFF. CDR3 nucleotides: TGTGCCAGCACCCCCGGGACTAGCGGGTACAATGAGCAGTTCTTC.

The chain employs TRBV6-5 and TRBJ2-1; weak D call: TRBD2 (7 bases). This CDR3 is 15 amino acids long. Germline V gene sequence: CDR1 MNHEY, CDR2 SVGAGI. Between the trimmed V and J ends, which lost 0 bases and 16 bases, there was a span of 22 bases. CDR3 region: CASSYSPMGGGPSFF. DNA for the CDR3: TGTGCCAGCAGTTACTCACCGATGGGCGGGGGCCCATCATTCTTC.

Comment on this clone: Other DNA sequences in this specimen translate into the identical CDR3. The chain combines TRBV7-9 with TRBJ1-1, with TRBD1 matching 8 bases. Germline assignment: CDR1 SEHNR and CDR2 FQNEAQ (reference sequence). The CDR3 is 14 amino acids. J lost 2 bases, V lost 4 bases, and 3 bases had no gene match. The CDR3 loop is CASSSDRGNTEAFF. The CDR3 coding sequence is TGTGCCAGCAGCTCTGACAGGGGAAACACTGAAGCTTTCTTT.

The V gene is TRBV7-8, the J gene TRBJ2-1; weak D call: TRBD2 (6 bases). Between the trimmed V and J ends, which lost 1 base and 2 bases, there was a span of 12 bases. The CDR3 is made up of 16 amino acids. The germline gives CDR1 SGHVS, CDR2 FQNEAQ. CDR3 loop: CASSLGRLVPYNEQFF. The CDR3 DNA sequence: TGTGCCAGCAGCTTAGGGAGACTAGTTCCCTACAATGAGCAGTTCTTC.

The chain has TRBV11-2 and TRBJ1-1; TRBD1 is a possible D gene (5 bases). In germline, CDR1 is SGHAT, CDR2 FQNNGV. The V end lost 0 bases, the J end lost 3 bases, and 14 bases lay between the germline ends. The CDR3 sequence is 16 residues long. The CDR3 is CASSLDPGFGYTEAFF. CDR3 DNA sequence: TGTGCCAGCAGCTTAGATCCAGGGTTTGGCTACACTGAAGCTTTCTTT. The full variable domain, completed using reference TRBV11-2 and TRBJ1-1, is EAGVAQSPRYKIIEKRQSVAFWCNPISGHATLYWYQQILGQGPKLLIQFQNNGVVDDSQLPKDRFSAERLKGVDSTLKIQPAKLEDSAVYLCASSLDPGFGYTEAFFGQGTRLTVV.

Worth noting for this clone: The germline gene is not matched at one end of the junction; a read error may be the cause. The V gene is TRBV7-3, the J gene TRBJ1-2, with D tentatively TRBD1 (5 bases). Germline CDR1 reads SGHTA; CDR2 reads FQGTGA. This CDR3 is built from 13 residues. The CDR3 is CASSLTKEGQAQF. DNA of the CDR3: TGTGCCAGCAGCTTAACGAAGGAGGGGCAAGCCCAATTC.

This CDR3 is CAIRRDTNQPQHF. The CDR3 DNA is TGTGCCATCAGGAGGGACACCAATCAGCCCCAGCATTTT. V usage is TRBV10-3 and J usage is TRBJ1-5; weak D call: TRBD1 (6 bases). V lost 6 bases, J lost 3 bases, and 9 bases lay in between. Germline CDR1 ENHRY, CDR2 SYGVKD. There are 13 residues in the CDR3.

V gene TRBV7-3 combines with J gene TRBJ2-3; 16 nucleotides match TRBD2. Germline CDR1 and CDR2: SGHTA and FQGTGA. There are 16 residues in the CDR3. J was trimmed by 5 bases and V by 4 bases; bases with no gene match: 3. DNA of the CDR3: TGTGCCAGCAGCTCGGGACTAGCGGGGGGGCAAGATACGCAGTATTTT. Translated: CASSSGLAGGQDTQYF.

V is TRBV7-2 and J is TRBJ1-2, with a weak D call TRBD1 (5 bases). Trimming shortened V by 2 bases and J by 3 bases, and 16 bases separated the two germline ends. Per germline, CDR1 SGHTA and CDR2 FQGNSA. The CDR3 spans 16 residues. Here the CDR3 DNA reads TGTGCCAGCAGCTTAAGGCCTAGGGGTTTGGACTATGGCTACACCTTC. Its translation is CASSLRPRGLDYGYTF.

The chain combines TRBV4-1 with TRBJ2-5; D is undetermined. The V end lost 3 bases, the J end lost 4 bases, and 9 bases lay between the germline ends. Germline-derived CDR1 and CDR2 are MGHRA and YSYEKL. The CDR3 has 13 amino acids. The CDR3, as DNA: TGCGCCAGCAGCCAGGCCACCCTAGAGACCCAGTACTTC. This sequence encodes CASSQATLETQYF.

The rearrangement links TRBV19 to TRBJ1-5; a possible D gene is TRBD1 (6 bases). The ends were cut back, 1 base at V and 7 bases at J, with 20 bases in the middle. The germline CDR1 and CDR2 sequences are LNHDA and SQIVND (reference sequence). The CDR3 is 17 amino acids. The CDR3 DNA reads TGTGCCAGTAGTATAGCTCTGGGGCAGGGGCGGATGCAGCCCCAGCATTTT. Protein product: CASSIALGQGRMQPQHF. The full variable domain, its missing parts supplied by reference TRBV19 and TRBJ1-5, is DGGITQSPKYLFRKEGQNVTLSCEQNLNHDAMYWYRQDPGQGLRLIYYSQIVNDFQKGDIAEGYSVSREKKESFPLTVTSAQKNPTAFYLCASSIALGQGRMQPQHFGDGTRLSIL.

This chain joins TRBV18 and TRBJ1-6; 7 nucleotides align to TRBD1. Unmatched junction bases numbered 1, after V lost 3 bases and J lost 5 bases. Germline values: CDR1 KGHSH, CDR2 LQKENI. CDR3 length equals 14 residues. CDR3 DNA: TGTGCCAGCTCACCCGGGACAGATAATTCACCCCTCCACTTT. Translating it yields CASSPGTDNSPLHF.

The V gene is TRBV27, the J gene TRBJ1-5; D is uncertain. The CDR3 has 13 residues. Germline V gene sequence: CDR1 MNHEY, CDR2 SMNVEV (reference sequence). V was cut by 3 bases and J by 10 bases, with 13 bases left in between. The chain's CDR3 is CASSFERLAPQHF. CDR3 sequence (DNA): TGTGCCAGCAGTTTCGAACGATTAGCACCCCAGCATTTT.

V gene TRBV28 combines with J gene TRBJ1-1; D is unclear. The CDR3 is 12 amino acids. The V gene lost 2 bases and the J gene lost 6 bases, with 7 bases spanning the gap. The germline CDR1 and CDR2 sequences are MDHEN and SYDVKM. CDR3 coding DNA: TGTGCCAGCAGTTTAGGACTCCCTGAAGCTTTCTTT. Translated: CASSLGLPEAFF.

The chain couples TRBV7-3 to TRBJ2-3; D not resolved. The CDR3 consists of 13 residues. V shed 4 bases and J shed 0 bases, with 5 bases lying between them. Germline CDR1 reads SGHTA; CDR2 reads FQGTGA. CDR3: CASSSSSTDTQYF. CDR3 bases: TGTGCCAGCAGCTCGTCTAGCACAGATACGCAGTATTTT.

This sequence joins TRBV9 and TRBJ2-2; D unresolved. V was clipped by 1 base and J by 7 bases, with 8 bases between them. Per the germline V gene, CDR1 is SGDLS and CDR2 is YYNGEE. CDR3 length equals 13 residues. CDR3 in amino acids: CASSVIQNGELFF. For the CDR3, the DNA is TGTGCCAGCAGCGTAATCCAAAACGGGGAGCTGTTTTTT.

The chain combines TRBV7-2 with TRBJ1-2; D not resolved. Germline CDR1 is SGHTA and CDR2 is FQGNSA. This CDR3 spans 14 amino acids. The V end lost 5 bases, the J end lost 2 bases, and 12 bases lay between the germline ends. This CDR3 is CASSPNPGNYGYTF. Here the CDR3 DNA reads TGTGCCAGCAGCCCAAACCCGGGAAACTATGGCTACACCTTC. Full variable domain (outside the CDR3, taken from reference TRBV7-2 and TRBJ1-2): GAGVSQSPSNKVTEKGKDVELRCDPISGHTALYWYRQSLGQGLEFLIYFQGNSAPDKSGLPSDRFSAERTGGSVSTLTIQRTQQEDSAVYLCASSPNPGNYGYTFGSGTRLTVV.

The chain recombines TRBV6-5 with TRBJ2-7, with D maybe TRBD1 (6 bases). The ends were cut back, 0 bases at V and 7 bases at J, with 13 bases in the middle. CDR3 length: 14 residues. CDR1 and CDR2 (germline): MNHEY, SVGAGI. CDR3 loop: CASSYSAGAGEQYF. The CDR3 region has the DNA TGTGCCAGCAGTTACTCGGCAGGGGCAGGGGAGCAGTACTTC.

This chain uses TRBV4-3 with TRBJ1-6, with TRBD1 identical over 8 bases. The CDR3 consists of 15 residues. CDR1 and CDR2 from the germline V gene are LGHNA and YSLEER. Trimming cost V 3 bases and J 10 bases; bases outside gene matches: 8. The CDR3 nucleotides are TGCGCCAGCAGCCACGGGGACAGGCCCGGGTCACCCCTCCACTTT. Its protein is CASSHGDRPGSPLHF.

The CDR3 DNA sequence: TGCGCCAGCAGCCACGCTACGGGGCCAGGGGGGAATGAAAAACTGTTTTTT. Translation: CASSHATGPGGNEKLFF. The J gene is TRBJ1-4, the V gene TRBV4-1; 7 bases match TRBD1. This CDR3 has 17 residues. The germline gives CDR1 MGHRA, CDR2 YSYEKL. With 3 bases clipped from V and 5 bases from J, the junction kept 12 bases outside the gene matches.

The chain carries TRBV18 and TRBJ2-7; perhaps TRBD2 as D (6 bases). Trimming left V 3 bases short and J 5 bases short, with 8 bases between. This CDR3 spans 12 amino acids. From germline, CDR1 is KGHSH and CDR2 LQKENI. In nucleotides, the CDR3 is TGTGCCAGCTCACCGCGGGACGACGAGCAGTACTTC. It encodes CASSPRDDEQYF.

This rearrangement joins TRBV5-4 to TRBJ2-1, with D maybe TRBD2 (6 bases). This CDR3 contains 16 residues. The germline V gene has CDR1 SGHNT and CDR2 YYREEE (reference sequence). Trimming stripped 1 base from V and 5 bases from J, with 16 bases between. Written as DNA, the CDR3 is TGTGCCAGCAGCTTGTTTGCGGGGATGTTTAACAATGAGCAGTTCTTC. As protein: CASSLFAGMFNNEQFF.

The gene calls are TRBV10-3 and TRBJ1-5; no clear D gene. CDR1 ENHRY and CDR2 SYGVKD come from the germline V gene. V was trimmed by 6 bases and J by 3 bases, leaving 6 bases between them. The CDR3 length is 12 residues. The CDR3 DNA is TGTGCCATCAGCCAGATCAATCAGCCCCAGCATTTT. This translates into CAISQINQPQHF.

The chain combines TRBV18 with TRBJ2-7; TRBD1 agrees at 8 bases. Germline V gene data show CDR1 as KGHSH and CDR2 as LQKENI. This CDR3 spans 14 amino acids. The DNA for the CDR3 is TGTGCCAGCTCCCCACGGACAGGGTCCTACGAGCAGTACGTC. It translates to CASSPRTGSYEQYV.

The rearrangement uses TRBV7-2 and TRBJ2-7, with 10 positions matching TRBD2. The CDR3 extends over 16 amino acids. Trimming removed 4 bases from V and 7 bases from J; junction bases left unmatched: 13. Looked up from germline, CDR1 is SGHTA and CDR2 is FQGNSA. The CDR3 nucleotides read TGTGCCAGCAGCTCAGGGTTGGCTAGCGGGGGAGAGGAGCAGTACTTC. Its translation is CASSSGLASGGEEQYF.